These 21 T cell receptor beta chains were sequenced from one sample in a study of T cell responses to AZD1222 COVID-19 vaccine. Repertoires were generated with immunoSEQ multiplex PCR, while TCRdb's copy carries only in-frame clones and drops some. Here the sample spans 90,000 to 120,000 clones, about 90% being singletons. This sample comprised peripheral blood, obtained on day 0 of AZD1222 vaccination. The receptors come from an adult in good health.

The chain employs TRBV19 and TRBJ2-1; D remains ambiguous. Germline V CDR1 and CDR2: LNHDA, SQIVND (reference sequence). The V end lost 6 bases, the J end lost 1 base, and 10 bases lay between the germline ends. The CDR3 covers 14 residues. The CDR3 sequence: CASRGGVSYNEQFF. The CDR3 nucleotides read TGTGCCAGTAGAGGCGGAGTTTCCTACAATGAGCAGTTCTTC.

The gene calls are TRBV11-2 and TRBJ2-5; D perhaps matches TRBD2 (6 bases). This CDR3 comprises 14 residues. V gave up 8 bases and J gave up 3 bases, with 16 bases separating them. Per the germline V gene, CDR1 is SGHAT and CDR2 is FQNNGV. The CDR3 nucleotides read TGTGCCAGCCAAACCACGGGCGGGAAAGAGACCCAGTACTTC. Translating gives CASQTTGGKETQYF.

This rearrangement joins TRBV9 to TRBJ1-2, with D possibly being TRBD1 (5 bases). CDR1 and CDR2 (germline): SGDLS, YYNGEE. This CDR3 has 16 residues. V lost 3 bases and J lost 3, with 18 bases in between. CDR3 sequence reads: CASSGFLQGGDYGYTF. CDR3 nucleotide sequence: TGTGCCAGCAGCGGGTTTTTGCAGGGTGGTGACTATGGCTACACCTTC.

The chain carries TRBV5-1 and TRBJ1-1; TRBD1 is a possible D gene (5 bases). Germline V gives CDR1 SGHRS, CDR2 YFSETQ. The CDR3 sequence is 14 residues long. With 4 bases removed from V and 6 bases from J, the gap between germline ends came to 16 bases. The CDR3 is CASSIPARGSEAFF. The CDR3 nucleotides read TGCGCCAGCAGCATTCCGGCCCGGGGGTCTGAAGCTTTCTTT.

The CDR3 coding sequence is TGCAGTGCTAGTACAGGGAGGATCCTAGGCGAGCAGTACTTC. This translates into CSASTGRILGEQYF. The chain employs TRBV20-1 and TRBJ2-7; either TRBD1 or TRBD2 may fit D (6 bases each). Trimming cost V 3 bases and J 6 bases, with 18 bases left between them. The CDR3 runs 14 residues. Germline CDR1 reads DFQATT; CDR2 reads SNEGSKA (reference sequence).

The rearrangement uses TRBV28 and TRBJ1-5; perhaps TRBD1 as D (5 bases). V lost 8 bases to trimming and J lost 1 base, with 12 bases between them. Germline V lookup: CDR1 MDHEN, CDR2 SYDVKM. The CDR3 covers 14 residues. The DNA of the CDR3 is TGTGCCAGCTCCGGTCCAGGGAGCAATCAGCCCCAGCATTTT. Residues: CASSGPGSNQPQHF.

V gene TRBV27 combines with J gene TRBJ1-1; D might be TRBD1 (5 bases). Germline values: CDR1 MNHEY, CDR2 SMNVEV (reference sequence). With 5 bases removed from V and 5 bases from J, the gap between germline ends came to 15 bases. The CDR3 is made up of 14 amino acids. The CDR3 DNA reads TGTGCCAGCAGTCTCACCGCGGGGGAGACTGAAGCTTTCTTT. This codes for CASSLTAGETEAFF.

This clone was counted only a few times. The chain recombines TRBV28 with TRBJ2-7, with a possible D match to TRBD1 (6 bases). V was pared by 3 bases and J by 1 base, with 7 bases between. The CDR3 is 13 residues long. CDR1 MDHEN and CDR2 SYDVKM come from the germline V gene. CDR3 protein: CASSLGHSYEQYF. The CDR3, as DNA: TGTGCCAGCAGTTTGGGACATTCCTACGAGCAGTACTTC.

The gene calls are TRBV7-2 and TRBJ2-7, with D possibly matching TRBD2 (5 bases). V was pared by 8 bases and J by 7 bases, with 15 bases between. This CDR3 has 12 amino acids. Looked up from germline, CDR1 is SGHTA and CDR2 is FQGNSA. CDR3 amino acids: CASWVASGEQYF. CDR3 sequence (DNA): TGTGCCAGCTGGGTAGCCTCGGGGGAGCAGTACTTC. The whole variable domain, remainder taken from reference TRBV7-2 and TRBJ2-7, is GAGVSQSPSNKVTEKGKDVELRCDPISGHTALYWYRQSLGQGLEFLIYFQGNSAPDKSGLPSDRFSAERTGGSVSTLTIQRTQQEDSAVYLCASWVASGEQYFGPGTRLTVT.

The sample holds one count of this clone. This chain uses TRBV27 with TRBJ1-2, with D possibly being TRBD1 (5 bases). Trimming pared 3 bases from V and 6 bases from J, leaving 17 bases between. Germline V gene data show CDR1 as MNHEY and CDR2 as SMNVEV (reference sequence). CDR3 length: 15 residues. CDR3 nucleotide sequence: TGTGCCAGCAGTTTCGAATTCCGGGGACCCAATGGCTACACCTTC. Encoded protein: CASSFEFRGPNGYTF.

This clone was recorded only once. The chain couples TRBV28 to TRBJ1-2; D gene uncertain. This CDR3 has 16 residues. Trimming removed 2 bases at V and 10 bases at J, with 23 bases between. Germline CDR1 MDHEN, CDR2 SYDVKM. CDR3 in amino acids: CASSLIGTGIGYDYTF. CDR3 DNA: TGTGCCAGCAGTTTAATAGGAACGGGGATTGGATACGACTACACCTTC.

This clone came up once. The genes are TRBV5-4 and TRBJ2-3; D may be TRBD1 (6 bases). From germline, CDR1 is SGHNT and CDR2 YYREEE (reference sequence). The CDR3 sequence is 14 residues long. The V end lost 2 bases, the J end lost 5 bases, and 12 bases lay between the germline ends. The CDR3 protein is CASSFRQGRDTQYF. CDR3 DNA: TGTGCCAGCAGCTTCAGGCAGGGGAGAGATACGCAGTATTTT.

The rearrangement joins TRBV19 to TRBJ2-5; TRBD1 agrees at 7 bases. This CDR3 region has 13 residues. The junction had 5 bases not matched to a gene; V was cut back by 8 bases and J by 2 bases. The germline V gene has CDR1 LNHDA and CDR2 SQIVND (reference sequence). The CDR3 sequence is CASSGTAQETQYF. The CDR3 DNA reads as TGTGCCAGTTCAGGGACAGCACAAGAGACCCAGTACTTC.

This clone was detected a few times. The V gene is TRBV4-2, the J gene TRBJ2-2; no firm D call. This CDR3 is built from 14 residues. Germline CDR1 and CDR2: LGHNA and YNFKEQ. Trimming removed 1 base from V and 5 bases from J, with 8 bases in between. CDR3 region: CASSQVVLTGELFF. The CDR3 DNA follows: TGTGCCAGCAGCCAAGTGGTGCTGACCGGGGAGCTGTTTTTT.

CDR3 coding DNA: TGTGCCAGCAGTCAAACAGGATTGGGATCAGGCTACACCTTC. Translated, it gives CASSQTGLGSGYTF. The chain is built from TRBV5-6 and TRBJ1-2; D is perhaps TRBD1 (5 bases). Germline CDR1 is SGHDT and CDR2 is YYEEEE. The CDR3 is 14 amino acids. Between the trimmed V and J ends, which lost 5 bases and 8 bases, there was a span of 19 bases.

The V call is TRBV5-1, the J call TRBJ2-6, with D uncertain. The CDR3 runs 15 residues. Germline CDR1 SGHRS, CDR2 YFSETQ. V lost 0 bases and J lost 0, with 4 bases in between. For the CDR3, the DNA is TGCGCCAGCAGCTTGGAGGGCTCTGGGGCCAACGTCCTGACTTTC. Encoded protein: CASSLEGSGANVLTF.

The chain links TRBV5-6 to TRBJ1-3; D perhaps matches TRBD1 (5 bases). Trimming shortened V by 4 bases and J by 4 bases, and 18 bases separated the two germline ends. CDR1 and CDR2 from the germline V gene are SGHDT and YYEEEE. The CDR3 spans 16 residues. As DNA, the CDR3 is TGTGCCAGCAGCCCGGGGGTTTCACCTCTCGGAAACACCATATATTTT. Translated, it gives CASSPGVSPLGNTIYF.

In DNA form, the CDR3 reads TGTGCCAGCAGCCCTTCCTCCACCCGAGGGGGCTACACCTTC. Protein sequence: CASSPSSTRGGYTF. The V and J genes are TRBV2 and TRBJ1-2; D remains unclear. CDR3 length: 14 residues. In germline, CDR1 is SNHLY, CDR2 FYNNEI. With 6 bases removed from V and 8 bases from J, the gap between germline ends came to 19 bases.

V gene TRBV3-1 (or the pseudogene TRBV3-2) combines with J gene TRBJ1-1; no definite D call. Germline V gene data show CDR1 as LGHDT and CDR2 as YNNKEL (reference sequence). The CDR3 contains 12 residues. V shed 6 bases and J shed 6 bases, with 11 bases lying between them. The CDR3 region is CASSRVRAEAFF. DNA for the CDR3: TGTGCCAGCAGTCGAGTGAGGGCTGAAGCTTTCTTT.

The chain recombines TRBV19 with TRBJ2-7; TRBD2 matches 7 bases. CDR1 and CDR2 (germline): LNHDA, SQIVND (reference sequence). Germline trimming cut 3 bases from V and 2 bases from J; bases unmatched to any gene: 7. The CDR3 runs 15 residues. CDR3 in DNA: TGTGCCAGTAGTATTAGTCCTAGCGGTGCCTACGAGCAGTACTTC. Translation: CASSISPSGAYEQYF.

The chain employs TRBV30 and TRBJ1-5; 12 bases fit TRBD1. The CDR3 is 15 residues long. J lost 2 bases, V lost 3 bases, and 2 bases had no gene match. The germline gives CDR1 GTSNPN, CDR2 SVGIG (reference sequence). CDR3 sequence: CAWRGQGAGNQPQHF. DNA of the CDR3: TGTGCCTGGAGGGGACAGGGGGCTGGCAATCAGCCCCAGCATTTT. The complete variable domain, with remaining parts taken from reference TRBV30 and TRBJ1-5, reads SQTIHQWPATLVQPVGSPLSLECTVEGTSNPNLYWYRQAAGRGLQLLFYSVGIGQISSEVPQNLSASRPQDRQFILSSKKLLLSDSGFYLCAWRGQGAGNQPQHFGDGTRLSIL.